This TCR beta chain was sequenced in a study of CD8 T cells in Susac syndrome (dated by TCRdb to between 2019 and 2020). About the study as a whole: Repertoire sequencing was used to test whether CD8+ T cell activation and differentiation in Susac syndrome was antigen driven.

RNA was extracted with the RNeasy kit and about 0.5 to 1 ug was reverse transcribed using random hexamers. The immunoSEQ multiplex PCR assay, covering 54 Vbeta and 13 Jbeta segments, was used to amplify TCR beta CDR3 regions. PCR amplification bias was corrected using a synthetic template baseline for primer optimization and computational correction. Turning to the authors' computational methods: Reads were annotated to V, D and J genes according to IMGT and were analyzed with immunoSEQ Analyzer, with only productive sequences retained. To calculate clonality, Shannon entropy was normalized by log2 of the number of productive unique sequences and then subtracted from one. Public and private clones were assessed among the 100 most prevalent clones of each patient and control. Clones were defined as Susac-specific if absent from the healthy and MS cohorts, from roughly 1,100 published viral clones and from other ImmuneACCESS disease sequences. Using fastp trimming at Q25 and MiXCR clonotype assembly, TCRdb reanalyzed the public sequencing data and kept in-frame beta chains. Entries are consolidated by CDR3 protein sequence, retaining the most common genes and DNA. TCRdb's processing, not the study's, gives the V and J calls here. This sample gives a few hundred thousand distinct CDR3 sequences in total; roughly 96% of them show up just once. The leading ten clones occupy about 0.088% of the sample.

Including cysteine and phenylalanine, the CDR3 has 16 amino acids. The kept DNA is CDR3 alone, 48 bases in frame from the first base. Trimming costs V 4 bases and J 5 bases, and their ends lie 19 bases apart. From a lookup of the germline V gene (reference sequence), CDR1 and CDR2 are WNHNN and SYGVQD. As regards this clonotype: It has no known antigen specificity. Base qualities are missing; no much larger clone stands one base away.

The paper's findings and limits, for the study overall: The number of individuals in the TCR sequencing and HLA analysis was acknowledged as relatively small.

High-throughput TCR beta sequencing profiled peripheral blood CD8+ and CD4+ T cells from healthy donors, Susac syndrome patients and multiple sclerosis patients. The multiple sclerosis controls were treatment-naive patients who had stable or active relapsing-remitting disease and met the revised McDonald criteria. Bulk CD8+ and CD4+ T cells were purified magnetically by negative isolation, whereas CD8+ TEMRA cells were enriched by FACS. Blood was collected in EDTA tubes and processed within 24 hours, with PBMCs isolated through density gradient centrifugation. PBMCs intended for TCR sequencing were cryopreserved in liquid nitrogen and were subsequently thawed in a 37 degrees C water bath. Purity of sorted or isolated CD4+, CD8+ and CD8+ TEMRA cells was at least 90%.

This receptor was obtained from a human donor with multiple sclerosis. The V and J genes are TRBV10-1 and TRBJ2-3, and the D gene may be TRBD2, 6 bases matching. The sequenced material came from CD4+ T cells from PBMCs. The DNA sequence is as follows: TGCGCCAGCAGTGGGACCAGGGAGGACGGTTTAGATACGCAGTATTTT. Its protein product is CASSGTREDGLDTQYF.